The next 14 T cell receptor beta chains were all read from a single sample in a study of beta chain features in type 1 diabetes. Study-level points and caveats: Among all four CD4+ subsets, Type 1 diabetes patients had TCRB CDR3s that were moderately but significantly shorter.

Expressed TCRB transcripts were sequenced after all isolated RNA was converted to cDNA. This table comes from immunoSEQ multiplex PCR, and its TCRdb copy is limited to in-frame clones, with some not included. The sample lists about 160,000 clones, around 8.4% occurring once. These receptors lack a known antigen. The sample taken for sequencing was central memory CD4+ T cells from blood. These receptors came from a woman aged 18-35 years with type 1 diabetes.

This clone was seen more than once but under ten times. The chain combines TRBV19 with TRBJ2-1, with 12 bases that match TRBD1. Unmatched junction bases numbered 10, after V lost 10 bases and J lost 9 bases. CDR3 length equals 14 residues. Germline lookup yields CDR1 LNHDA and CDR2 SQIVND (reference sequence). In nucleotides, the CDR3 is TGTGCCACCTGGGAGGGACAGGGGGCAAGTGAGCAGTTCTTC. Its translation is CATWEGQGASEQFF.

In this sample, this clone turned up a few times. The genes are TRBV18 and TRBJ1-1; D is unclear. The V gene's germline CDR1 is KGHSH and CDR2 LQKENI. Trimming removed 1 base from V and 7 bases from J, with 7 bases in between. CDR3 length: 12 residues. The CDR3 coding sequence is TGTGCCAGCTCACCACAGGGAGGTGAAGCTTTCTTT. Amino acid sequence: CASSPQGGEAFF. Full variable domain (rest looked up from reference TRBV18 and TRBJ1-1): NAGVMQNPRHLVRRRGQEARLRCSPMKGHSHVYWYRQLPEEGLKFMVYLQKENIIDESGMPKERFSAEFPKEGPSILRIQQVVRGDSAAYFCASSPQGGEAFFGQGTRLTVV.

This clone came up many times. This chain connects TRBV7-6 to TRBJ2-1, with a tentative D call TRBD2 (6 bases). Deletions cut 5 bases from V and 7 bases from J, with 9 bases between. From germline, CDR1 is SGHVS and CDR2 FNYEAQ. This CDR3 spans 12 amino acids. CDR3 DNA sequence: TGTGCCAGCAGCCGTAGCGGAAATGAGCAGTTCTTC. It yields the protein CASSRSGNEQFF.

This clone was counted between two and nine times. The J gene is TRBJ2-7, the V gene TRBV7-2; TRBD2 aligns across 9 bases. The CDR3 is 14 residues long. CDR1 and CDR2 from the germline V gene are SGHTA and FQGNSA. The J segment lost 3 bases and the V segment lost 5 bases, leaving 5 bases of the junction unmatched. The CDR3 region has the DNA TGTGCCAGCAGCCGGACTAGCGTTGACTACGAGCAGTACTTC. Translating gives CASSRTSVDYEQYF.

The genes are TRBV11-2 and TRBJ2-1; 7 nucleotides line up with TRBD1. This CDR3 comprises 15 residues. Germline-derived CDR1 and CDR2 are SGHAT and FQNNGV. Trimming cost V 5 bases and J 6 bases; bases outside gene matches: 10. In nucleotides, the CDR3 is TGTGCCAGCAGCGCCTCGGGTCCAGGGGGCAATGAGCAGTTCTTC. Residues: CASSASGPGGNEQFF.

This clone occurred a few times. The chain carries TRBV29-1 and TRBJ2-5, with TRBD2 matching over 9 bases. With 7 bases clipped from V and 0 bases from J, the junction kept 3 bases outside the gene matches. The germline gives CDR1 SQVTM, CDR2 ANQGSEA. The CDR3 totals 13 residues. The DNA of the CDR3 is TGCAGCGGCAGACTAGCGGACCAAGAGACCCAGTACTTC. The encoded protein is CSGRLADQETQYF.

This clone has more than one count but fewer than ten. The CDR3 DNA reads as TGCGCCAGCAGCCAAGATCCCGGACTAGGTGGTCTGGGGGCCCAGTACTTC. This translates into CASSQDPGLGGLGAQYF. This chain uses TRBV4-3 with TRBJ2-5; 7 nucleotides agree with TRBD2. Germline values: CDR1 LGHNA, CDR2 YSLEER. The CDR3 runs to 17 residues. V lost 0 bases and J lost 9; bases outside the gene matches: 16.

The chain employs TRBV30 and TRBJ1-5; no clear D. V was pared by 4 bases and J by 4 bases, with 11 bases between. CDR1 and CDR2 from the germline V gene are GTSNPN and SVGIG (reference sequence). The CDR3 runs 13 residues. The CDR3 is CAWNQLRNQPQHF. DNA of the CDR3: TGTGCCTGGAACCAACTTCGGAATCAGCCCCAGCATTTT.

This rearrangement joins TRBV7-2 to TRBJ1-5, with a tentative D call TRBD1 (6 bases). Germline-derived CDR1 and CDR2 are SGHTA and FQGNSA. Trimming pared 5 bases from V and 13 bases from J, leaving 15 bases between. CDR3 length equals 12 residues. In DNA, the CDR3 is TGTGCCAGCAGCCAAGGTTCTGACAGGCAGCATTTT. Translation: CASSQGSDRQHF.

This chain joins TRBV5-1 and TRBJ2-3; 7 bases agree with TRBD2. J was trimmed by 2 bases and V by 0 bases; bases with no gene match: 6. The CDR3 extends over 16 amino acids. Germline assignment: CDR1 SGHRS and CDR2 YFSETQ. For the CDR3, the DNA is TGCGCCAGCAGCTTGGGGCTAGCGGATACCACAGATACGCAGTATTTT. Translation gives CASSLGLADTTDTQYF.

This clone was counted between two and nine times. The chain employs TRBV5-1 and TRBJ2-1, with TRBD1 identical over 9 bases. This CDR3 spans 15 amino acids. Germline loops: CDR1 SGHRS, CDR2 YFSETQ. V shed 3 bases and J 9 bases; nucleotides not matched to a gene: 10. CDR3 loop: CASSWLYGQGSEQFF. In DNA, the CDR3 is TGCGCCAGCAGCTGGCTTTATGGACAGGGGTCTGAGCAGTTCTTC. Together with reference TRBV5-1 and TRBJ2-1, the CDR3 gives the full variable domain: KAGVTQTPRYLIKTRGQQVTLSCSPISGHRSVSWYQQTPGQGLQFLFEYFSETQRNKGNFPGRFSGRQFSNSRSEMNVSTLELGDSALYLCASSWLYGQGSEQFFGPGTRLTVL.

This clone was found a few times. In DNA, the CDR3 is TGTGCCAGCAGTGAAAGGGCGGGCCAGCATAATTCACCCCTCCACTTT. Translation gives CASSERAGQHNSPLHF. The rearrangement joins TRBV2 to TRBJ1-6; D is unresolved. The CDR3 is 16 residues long. The V end was cut by 2 bases, the J end by 5 bases, with 13 bases between. Germline V lookup: CDR1 SNHLY, CDR2 FYNNEI.

Only a few counts were recorded for this clone. CDR3 nucleotides: TGCGCCAGCAGTGGGACAGACACCGGGGAGCTGTTTTTT. It codes for CASSGTDTGELFF. The rearrangement links TRBV10-1 to TRBJ2-2, with D possibly TRBD1 on 6 matching bases. Germline V gene sequence: CDR1 WNHNN, CDR2 SYGVQD (reference sequence). V lost 4 bases and J 3 bases, leaving 6 bases between the germline ends. The CDR3 runs to 13 residues.

The rearrangement links TRBV6-1 to TRBJ2-7; TRBD1 matches at 9 bases. This CDR3 is 14 amino acids long. V lost 5 bases to trimming and J lost 4 bases; unmatched junction nucleotides: 6. CDR1 is MNHNS and CDR2 is SASEGT in the germline V gene. CDR3 in amino acids: CASSPWDREYEQYF. The DNA of the CDR3 is TGTGCCAGCAGTCCCTGGGACAGGGAGTACGAGCAGTACTTC.